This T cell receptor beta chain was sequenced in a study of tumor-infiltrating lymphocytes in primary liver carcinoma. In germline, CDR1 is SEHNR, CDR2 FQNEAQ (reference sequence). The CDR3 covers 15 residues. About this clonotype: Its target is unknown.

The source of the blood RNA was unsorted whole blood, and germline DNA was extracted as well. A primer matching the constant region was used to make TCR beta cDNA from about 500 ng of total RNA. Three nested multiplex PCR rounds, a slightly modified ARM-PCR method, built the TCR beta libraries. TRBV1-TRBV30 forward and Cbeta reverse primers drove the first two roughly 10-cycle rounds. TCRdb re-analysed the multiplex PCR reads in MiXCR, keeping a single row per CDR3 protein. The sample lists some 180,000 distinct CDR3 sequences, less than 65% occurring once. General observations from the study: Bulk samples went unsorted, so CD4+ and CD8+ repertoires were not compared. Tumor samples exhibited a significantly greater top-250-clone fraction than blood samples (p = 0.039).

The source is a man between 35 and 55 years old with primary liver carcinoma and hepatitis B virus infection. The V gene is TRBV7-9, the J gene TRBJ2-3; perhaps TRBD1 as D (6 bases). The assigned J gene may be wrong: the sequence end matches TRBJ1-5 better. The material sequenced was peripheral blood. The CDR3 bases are TGTGCCAGCAGTCCCTCTGATGGGGGCACAGATACGCAGCATTTT. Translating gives CASSPSDGGTDTQHF.